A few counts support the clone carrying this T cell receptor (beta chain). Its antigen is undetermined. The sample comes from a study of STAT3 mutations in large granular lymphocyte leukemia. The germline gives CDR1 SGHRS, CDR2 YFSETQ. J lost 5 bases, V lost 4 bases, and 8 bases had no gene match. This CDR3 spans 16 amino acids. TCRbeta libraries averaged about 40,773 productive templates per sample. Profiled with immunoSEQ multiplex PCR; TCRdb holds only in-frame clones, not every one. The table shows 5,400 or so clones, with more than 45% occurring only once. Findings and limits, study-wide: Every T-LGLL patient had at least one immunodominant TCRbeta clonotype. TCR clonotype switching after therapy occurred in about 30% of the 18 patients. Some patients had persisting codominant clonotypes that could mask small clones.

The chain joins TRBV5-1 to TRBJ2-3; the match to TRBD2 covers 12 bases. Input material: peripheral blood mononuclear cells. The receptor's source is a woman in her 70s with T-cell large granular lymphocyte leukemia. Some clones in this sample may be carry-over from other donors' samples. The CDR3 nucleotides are TGCGCCAGCAGCCCGACTAGCGGGAGTGCTAGAGATACGCAGTATTTT. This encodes CASSPTSGSARDTQYF.